This passage covers 22 T cell receptor beta chains from one sample sequenced in a study of blood T cell repertoires in COVID-19. The protocol was immunoSEQ multiplex PCR, while the TCRdb copy is restricted to in-frame clones and leaves out a portion. The table has about 210,000 clones, over 70% seen once. The sample taken for sequencing was peripheral blood. These receptor sequences come from a man in his fifties or sixties with active or convalescent COVID-19.

The chain links TRBV28 to TRBJ1-6; D remains ambiguous. The CDR3 spans 13 residues. Germline assignment: CDR1 MDHEN and CDR2 SYDVKM. The V gene lost 5 bases and the J gene lost 9 bases, with 11 bases spanning the gap. CDR3 region: CASSLPQVSPLHF. CDR3 sequence (DNA): TGTGCCAGCAGTCTTCCGCAGGTTTCACCCCTCCACTTT.

The rearrangement links TRBV28 to TRBJ1-4; a possible D gene is TRBD1 (5 bases). V lost 9 bases and J 5 bases, leaving 13 bases between the germline ends. The germline CDR1 and CDR2 sequences are MDHEN and SYDVKM. The CDR3 totals 13 residues. The CDR3 coding sequence is TGTGCCAGTGAACAGGTGCTGAATGAAAAACTGTTTTTT. This sequence encodes CASEQVLNEKLFF. Full variable domain (missing parts from reference TRBV28 and TRBJ1-4): DVKVTQSSRYLVKRTGEKVFLECVQDMDHENMFWYRQDPGLGLRLIYFSYDVKMKEKGDIPEGYSVSREKKERFSLILESASTNQTSMYLCASEQVLNEKLFFGSGTQLSVL.

The rearrangement uses TRBV3-1 (or the pseudogene TRBV3-2) and TRBJ1-2, with D possibly being TRBD1 (5 bases). The germline CDR1 and CDR2 sequences are LGHDT and YNNKEL (reference sequence). The CDR3 length is 14 residues. Trimming shortened V by 0 bases and J by 5 bases, and 10 bases separated the two germline ends. The CDR3 sequence is CASSQDREGYGYTF. The CDR3 DNA reads as TGTGCCAGCAGCCAAGATCGGGAGGGGTATGGCTACACCTTC.

This rearrangement joins TRBV20-1 to TRBJ1-1; possible D gene TRBD1, 5 bases. Germline values: CDR1 DFQATT, CDR2 SNEGSKA (reference sequence). V was pared by 3 bases and J by 8 bases, with 10 bases between. CDR3 length: 11 residues. CDR3 DNA: TGCAGTGCTAGCAAGACAGACGAAGCTTTCTTT. It specifies CSASKTDEAFF.

This chain joins TRBV11-3 and TRBJ2-1; perhaps TRBD2 as D (6 bases). The V end was cut by 5 bases, the J end by 5 bases, with 13 bases between. The CDR3 is 14 amino acids. CDR1 and CDR2 from the germline V gene are SGHNT and YENEEA. CDR3 region: CASSPGDRHNEQFF. The CDR3 bases are TGTGCCAGCAGCCCGGGGGACCGCCACAATGAGCAGTTCTTC.

This sequence joins TRBV4-3 and TRBJ1-2; TRBD1 might be the D (6 bases). The germline gives CDR1 LGHNA, CDR2 YSLEER. Trimming stripped 4 bases from V and 3 bases from J, with 9 bases between. This CDR3 has 13 amino acids. In nucleotides, the CDR3 is TGCGCCAGCAGCCGGTCAGGGGACTATGGCTACACCTTC. Protein sequence: CASSRSGDYGYTF.

This CDR3 is CASSPQGDAYEQYF. DNA of the CDR3: TGTGCCAGCAGCCCTCAGGGGGATGCCTACGAGCAGTACTTC. J is TRBJ2-7 and V is TRBV9; TRBD1 agrees at 7 bases. Germline loops: CDR1 SGDLS, CDR2 YYNGEE. J lost 2 bases, V lost 4 bases, and 6 bases had no gene match. This CDR3 contains 14 residues.

V is TRBV28 and J is TRBJ1-2; the D gene is possibly TRBD1 (6 bases). CDR1 and CDR2 from the germline V gene are MDHEN and SYDVKM. The CDR3 runs 14 residues. V lost 2 bases and J lost 4, with 11 bases in between. This CDR3 is CASSLDTGTYGYTF. CDR3 DNA sequence: TGTGCCAGCAGTTTAGACACAGGGACCTATGGCTACACCTTC.

This clone was recorded many times. The chain uses TRBV4-1 and TRBJ2-7; D gene ambiguous. The CDR3 has 14 amino acids. CDR1 and CDR2 (germline): MGHRA, YSYEKL. The V end was cut by 3 bases, the J end by 5 bases, with 14 bases between. CDR3 in DNA: TGCGCCAGCAGCCAGACCCGGGTAGCTGACGAGCAGTACTTC. Its translation: CASSQTRVADEQYF.

In this sample, this clone turned up a few times. The chain is built from TRBV15 and TRBJ2-2, with TRBD2 identical over 8 bases. Per the germline V gene, CDR1 is LNHNV and CDR2 is YYDKDF (reference sequence). The V segment lost 0 bases and the J segment 1 base; nucleotides outside the gene matches: 1. This CDR3 region has 16 residues. CDR3 protein: CATSRDLAGNTGELFF. As DNA, the CDR3 is TGTGCCACCAGCAGAGATCTAGCGGGGAACACCGGGGAGCTGTTTTTT.

This chain uses TRBV2 with TRBJ2-7; 7 bases are a match to TRBD2. J gave up 0 bases and V 6 bases, and 5 bases lay outside the gene matches. Germline V gives CDR1 SNHLY, CDR2 FYNNEI. This CDR3 region has 14 residues. The CDR3 nucleotides read TGTGCCAGCAGGGAGCGGGGAGGCTCCTACGAGCAGTACTTC. Amino acids: CASRERGGSYEQYF.

This rearrangement joins TRBV11-2 to TRBJ2-3; D perhaps matches TRBD2 (7 bases). V was pared by 5 bases and J by 10 bases, with 22 bases between. The CDR3 contains 15 residues. Per the germline V gene, CDR1 is SGHAT and CDR2 is FQNNGV. CDR3 sequence: CASSPGAGGPGAQYF. The CDR3 nucleotides read TGTGCCAGCAGCCCCGGGGCCGGGGGGCCTGGCGCGCAGTATTTT.

The chain carries TRBV25-1 and TRBJ1-3; no clear D gene. V shed 4 bases and J shed 0 bases, with 7 bases lying between them. The CDR3 loop spans 14 amino acids. Looked up from germline, CDR1 is MGHDK and CDR2 is SYGVNS. CDR3 sequence: CASSAPFSGNTIYF. CDR3 sequence (DNA): TGTGCCAGCAGTGCCCCCTTCTCTGGAAACACCATATATTTT.

The chain has TRBV7-2 and TRBJ2-5; 11 nucleotides align to TRBD2. Trimming cost V 2 bases and J 5 bases; bases outside gene matches: 7. In germline, CDR1 is SGHTA, CDR2 FQGNSA. The CDR3 has 16 residues. The CDR3 DNA reads TGTGCCAGCAGCTTAAGGAGTAGCGGGGGGGCGGAGACCCAGTACTTC. This encodes CASSLRSSGGAETQYF.

The J gene is TRBJ1-2, the V gene TRBV5-1; maybe TRBD1 (6 bases). V was shortened by 0 bases and J by 6 bases, with 9 bases between the two germline ends. The CDR3 runs to 13 residues. The germline V gene has CDR1 SGHRS and CDR2 YFSETQ. Written as DNA, the CDR3 is TGCGCCAGCAGCTTGGCGGGGGGCAATGGCTACACCTTC. Translated: CASSLAGGNGYTF.

This chain connects TRBV28 to TRBJ2-7; 11 positions match TRBD2. CDR3 length equals 15 residues. Unmatched junction bases numbered 7, after V lost 3 bases and J lost 6 bases. The germline CDR1 and CDR2 sequences are MDHEN and SYDVKM. In DNA, the CDR3 is TGTGCCAGCAGTTTCATACTAGCGGGAGTTGCCGAGCAGTACTTC. Its protein is CASSFILAGVAEQYF.

The chain has TRBV7-2 and TRBJ2-5; 8 bases are shared with TRBD2. J gave up 5 bases and V 4 bases, and 6 bases lay outside the gene matches. This CDR3 spans 14 amino acids. Germline CDR1 and CDR2: SGHTA and FQGNSA. Here the CDR3 reads CASSWSGGAETQYF. CDR3 in DNA: TGTGCCAGCAGCTGGTCCGGGGGGGCGGAGACCCAGTACTTC.

This clone was counted a few times. This chain links TRBV3-1 (or the pseudogene TRBV3-2) with TRBJ1-2, with 7 bases that match TRBD1. Germline CDR1 reads LGHDT; CDR2 reads YNNKEL (reference sequence). Trimming removed 2 bases from V and 6 bases from J; junction bases left unmatched: 9. The CDR3 sequence is 15 residues long. The CDR3 sequence is CASSQIRQGAHGYTF. The CDR3 DNA follows: TGTGCCAGCAGCCAAATACGACAGGGCGCTCATGGCTACACCTTC.

This clone was counted between two and nine times. The chain employs TRBV28 and TRBJ1-5; unclear D gene. The germline V gene has CDR1 MDHEN and CDR2 SYDVKM. CDR3 length: 14 residues. V was shortened by 3 bases and J by 4 bases, with 10 bases between the two germline ends. The CDR3 sequence: CASSLVGKNQPQHF. The DNA of the CDR3 is TGTGCCAGCAGTTTGGTTGGCAAGAATCAGCCCCAGCATTTT.

The J gene is TRBJ2-3, the V gene TRBV9, with 12 bases lining up with TRBD1. This CDR3 region has 16 residues. J was trimmed by 4 bases and V by 4 bases; bases with no gene match: 7. Germline V lookup: CDR1 SGDLS, CDR2 YYNGEE. The CDR3, as DNA: TGTGCCAGCAGCCGTCCACGGGACAGGGGGCCAGATACGCAGTATTTT. The encoded protein is CASSRPRDRGPDTQYF.

The chain couples TRBV19 to TRBJ2-3, with 10 bases aligning to TRBD2. The germline CDR1 and CDR2 sequences are LNHDA and SQIVND (reference sequence). Losses at the gene ends were 1 base for V and 4 bases for J; bases not matched to a gene: 5. The CDR3 consists of 16 residues. The CDR3 coding sequence is TGTGCCAGTAGTATAGGAGCGGGACTAGCGTCAGATACGCAGTATTTT. Translating gives CASSIGAGLASDTQYF. Full variable domain (remainder filled in from reference TRBV19 and TRBJ2-3): DGGITQSPKYLFRKEGQNVTLSCEQNLNHDAMYWYRQDPGQGLRLIYYSQIVNDFQKGDIAEGYSVSREKKESFPLTVTSAQKNPTAFYLCASSIGAGLASDTQYFGPGTRLTVL.

The sample holds many counts of this clone. The chain joins TRBV2 to TRBJ1-2; no clear D gene. Between the trimmed V and J ends, which lost 1 base and 14 bases, there was a span of 8 bases. Germline CDR1 is SNHLY and CDR2 is FYNNEI. The CDR3 is 10 residues long. CDR3 amino acids: CASSEVVWTF. In nucleotides, the CDR3 is TGTGCCAGCAGTGAAGTAGTTTGGACCTTC.